What follows are 29 T cell receptor beta chains derived from one specimen sequenced in a study of T cells in Graves' hyperthyroidism and ophthalmopathy. TCR beta CDR3 regions were amplified from RNA transcripts. The TCR CDR3 first-round RT-PCR relied on the HTBI primer set. TCRdb independently ran MiXCR on the multiplex PCR reads; one entry per CDR3 protein. The sample has around 440,000 distinct CDR3 sequences, 15% to 19% seen once; the top ten hold approximately 8%. Source material: blood. These receptors were obtained from a young woman with Graves' hyperthyroidism.

The chain combines TRBV4-1 with TRBJ2-7, with D possibly being TRBD1 (10 bases). The germline CDR1 and CDR2 sequences are MGHRA and YSYEKL. The length of the CDR3 is 16 residues. The germline V and J ends were trimmed by 1 base and 3 bases, with 16 bases remaining between them. The CDR3 loop is CASSQGGRDRGYEQYF. CDR3 DNA sequence: TGCGCCAGCAGCCAAGGCGGGAGGGACAGGGGCTACGAGCAGTACTTC.

This clonotype was recorded at least ten times. This rearrangement joins TRBV6-2 or TRBV6-3 to TRBJ2-2, with D possibly matching TRBD1 (5 bases). The V gene's germline CDR1 is MNHEY and CDR2 SVGEGT. The V end was cut by 4 bases, the J end by 7 bases, with 16 bases between. There are 15 residues in the CDR3. In DNA form, the CDR3 reads TGTGCCAGCAGTTGGCGAAGGGGCCGCGGCGGGGAGCTGTTTTTT. It translates to CASSWRRGRGGELFF.

This clonotype was seen at least ten times. The chain carries TRBV7-3 and TRBJ2-7, with 8 bases fitting TRBD2. This CDR3 comprises 15 residues. The V and J ends lost 3 bases and 2 bases, in that order; junction bases with no gene match: 6. Germline V CDR1 and CDR2: SGHTA, FQGTGA. CDR3 loop: CASSLGAGGAYEQYF. DNA of the CDR3: TGTGCCAGCAGCTTGGGGGCGGGAGGTGCCTACGAGCAGTACTTC.

The chain links TRBV28 to TRBJ2-7, with 12 nucleotides matching TRBD2. Per the germline V gene, CDR1 is MDHEN and CDR2 is SYDVKM. V lost 6 bases, J lost 4 bases, and 7 bases stayed unmatched. CDR3 length: 15 residues. The CDR3 spells CASRAGLAGTYEQYF. DNA for the CDR3: TGTGCCAGCAGAGCCGGACTAGCGGGGACGTACGAGCAGTACTTC.

The sample holds many counts of this clonotype. The V gene is TRBV11-2, the J gene TRBJ2-7; D gene unclear. The CDR3 extends over 12 amino acids. The V end was cut by 5 bases, the J end by 0 bases, with 5 bases between. Germline lookup yields CDR1 SGHAT and CDR2 FQNNGV. CDR3 amino acids: CASSRSSYEQYF. The CDR3 bases are TGTGCCAGCAGCCGAAGCTCCTACGAGCAGTACTTC.

The genes are TRBV30 and TRBJ2-1, with 9 bases identical to TRBD1. CDR1 and CDR2 from the germline V gene are GTSNPN and SVGIG (reference sequence). V dropped 2 bases and J dropped 8; count of bases not matched to a gene: 7. CDR3 length equals 14 residues. The CDR3 spells CAWSPGQGGHEQFF. The CDR3 DNA follows: TGTGCCTGGAGTCCGGGACAGGGAGGTCATGAGCAGTTCTTC. The variable domain in full, completed from reference TRBV30 and TRBJ2-1, reads SQTIHQWPATLVQPVGSPLSLECTVEGTSNPNLYWYRQAAGRGLQLLFYSVGIGQISSEVPQNLSASRPQDRQFILSSKKLLLSDSGFYLCAWSPGQGGHEQFFGPGTRLTVL.

Many counts were recorded for this clonotype. The chain has TRBV5-1 and TRBJ2-3; a weak D match, TRBD2 (5 bases). CDR3 length: 15 amino acids. Germline CDR1 reads SGHRS; CDR2 reads YFSETQ. V shed 0 bases and J shed 1 base, with 9 bases lying between them. For the CDR3, the DNA is TGCGCCAGCAGCTTGGGGGAGTTTGGCACAGATACGCAGTATTTT. Amino acids: CASSLGEFGTDTQYF. The full variable domain, with the rest looked up from reference TRBV5-1 and TRBJ2-3, is KAGVTQTPRYLIKTRGQQVTLSCSPISGHRSVSWYQQTPGQGLQFLFEYFSETQRNKGNFPGRFSGRQFSNSRSEMNVSTLELGDSALYLCASSLGEFGTDTQYFGPGTRLTVL.

This clonotype was recorded a few times. This chain connects TRBV4-1 to TRBJ1-2; tentative D call: TRBD1 (5 bases). Trimming shortened V by 0 bases and J by 2 bases, and 10 bases separated the two germline ends. The CDR3 is made up of 15 amino acids. Germline V lookup: CDR1 MGHRA, CDR2 YSYEKL. CDR3 amino acids: CASSQDPQENYGYTF. In nucleotides, the CDR3 is TGCGCCAGCAGCCAAGACCCACAGGAAAACTATGGCTACACCTTC.

This clonotype was seen at least ten times. The chain employs TRBV3-1 and TRBJ2-3; possibly TRBD2 for D (5 bases). Germline CDR1 LGHDT, CDR2 YNNKEL (reference sequence). The germline V and J ends were trimmed by 4 bases and 0 bases, with 14 bases remaining between them. The CDR3 sequence is 16 residues long. CDR3 sequence (DNA): TGTGCCAGCAGCCCGTTGCAGGAGCGGAGCACAGATACGCAGTATTTT. It yields the protein CASSPLQERSTDTQYF.

This clonotype was seen repeatedly, ten times or more. The rearrangement uses TRBV7-8 and TRBJ2-1; D uncertain. The germline gives CDR1 SGHVS, CDR2 FQNEAQ. V lost 1 base and J lost 0, with 7 bases in between. The CDR3 covers 15 residues. CDR3 DNA: TGTGCCAGCAGCTTAGAGGCAGTCTCCTACAATGAGCAGTTCTTC. It encodes CASSLEAVSYNEQFF. Variable domain in full (rest from reference TRBV7-8 and TRBJ2-1): GAGVSQSPRYKVAKRGQDVALRCDPISGHVSLFWYQQALGQGPEFLTYFQNEAQLDKSGLPSDRFFAERPEGSVSTLKIQRTQQEDSAVYLCASSLEAVSYNEQFFGPGTRLTVL.

Many counts were recorded for this clonotype. The rearrangement links TRBV28 to TRBJ1-4; D not certain. V was cut by 4 bases and J by 7 bases, with 13 bases left in between. Germline CDR1 is MDHEN and CDR2 is SYDVKM. The CDR3 is 14 residues long. The CDR3: CASSSPGGVEKLFF. CDR3 nucleotide sequence: TGTGCCAGCAGTTCCCCGGGCGGGGTTGAAAAACTGTTTTTT.

This clonotype appeared many times. The gene calls are TRBV28 and TRBJ1-2; possibly TRBD1 for D (6 bases). CDR3 length: 14 residues. Trimming pared 2 bases from V and 4 bases from J, leaving 11 bases between. Per the germline V gene, CDR1 is MDHEN and CDR2 is SYDVKM. For the CDR3, the DNA is TGTGCCAGCAGTTTACCGGGACAAATCTATGGCTACACCTTC. It codes for CASSLPGQIYGYTF.

Notes on this clonotype: A much larger clone differs by one base, so this may be a read error. The V and J genes are TRBV28 and TRBJ2-7, with D perhaps matching TRBD1 (7 bases). CDR1 and CDR2 from the germline V gene are MDHEN and SYDVKM. There are 16 residues in the CDR3. The CDR3 DNA reads TGTGCCAGCAGTTTCTCTACCAGGGGGGAGCCCTACGAGCAGAACTTC. Amino acid sequence: CASSFSTRGEPYEQNF.

The table lists this clonotype with many counts. The CDR3 nucleotides read TGTGCCTGGAAAGCCCTAGCGGGAGAGTCCGGGGAGCTGTTTTTT. Its translation is CAWKALAGESGELFF. This rearrangement joins TRBV30 to TRBJ2-2; 10 bases align to TRBD2. There are 15 residues in the CDR3. The V segment lost 4 bases and the J segment 6 bases; nucleotides outside the gene matches: 8. CDR1 and CDR2 from the germline V gene are GTSNPN and SVGIG (reference sequence).

The chain uses TRBV6-1 and TRBJ2-3; TRBD1 is a possible D gene (6 bases). V dropped 7 bases and J dropped 4 bases, with 21 bases sitting between them. Germline loops: CDR1 MNHNS, CDR2 SASEGT. The length of the CDR3 is 16 residues. CDR3 protein: CASMGLVGARADTQYF. For the CDR3, the DNA is TGTGCCAGCATGGGCCTTGTGGGGGCAAGGGCAGATACGCAGTATTTT.

This clonotype has just a few counts. The chain couples TRBV6-2 or TRBV6-3 to TRBJ1-3; D not certain. V gave up 11 bases and J gave up 2 bases, with 13 bases separating them. CDR3 length: 13 residues. The germline V gene has CDR1 MNHEY and CDR2 SVGEGT. The CDR3 protein is CASIRFPGNTIYF. CDR3 coding DNA: TGTGCCTCCATCCGGTTTCCTGGAAACACCATATATTTT.

Of note for this clonotype: At one boundary the junction diverges from the germline segment, which might be a read error. The chain carries TRBV28 and TRBJ2-5; 11 bases agree with TRBD1. Germline-derived CDR1 and CDR2 are MDHEN and SYDVKM. The CDR3 spans 13 residues. The CDR3 coding sequence is TGTGCCAGCAGTTTAGGACAGGGGGCCTCCCCGAACTTC. Amino acids: CASSLGQGASPNF.

V usage is TRBV11-3 and J usage is TRBJ2-3, with a tentative D call TRBD1 (6 bases). With 6 bases removed from V and 5 bases from J, the gap between germline ends came to 18 bases. The CDR3 has 15 residues. Per the germline V gene, CDR1 is SGHNT and CDR2 is YENEEA. DNA of the CDR3: TGTGCCAGCAGTACAGGGTCAACCCGGGGAGATACGCAGTATTTT. It translates to CASSTGSTRGDTQYF.

The chain couples TRBV18 to TRBJ1-2, with a tentative D call TRBD1 (6 bases). Trimming took 3 bases from V and 8 from J, leaving 19 bases between them. This CDR3 has 15 residues. Germline assignment: CDR1 KGHSH and CDR2 LQKENI. CDR3 protein: CASSPLGPPGEGYTF. The CDR3 nucleotides read TGTGCCAGCTCACCTCTCGGGCCCCCAGGGGAGGGCTACACCTTC.

This clonotype has a count of ten or more. The chain joins TRBV20-1 to TRBJ1-1; D is unclear. Per the germline V gene, CDR1 is DFQATT and CDR2 is SNEGSKA (reference sequence). The CDR3 has 13 residues. Deletions cut 1 base from V and 1 base from J, with 7 bases between. In DNA, the CDR3 is TGCAGTGCTAGAGGTCGGGCGAACACTGAAGCTTTCTTT. The encoded protein is CSARGRANTEAFF.

The chain links TRBV5-5 to TRBJ2-1; possible D gene TRBD2, 5 bases. CDR1 and CDR2 (germline): SGHKS, YYEKEE (reference sequence). The CDR3 extends over 18 amino acids. Trimming shortened V by 2 bases and J by 8 bases, and 26 bases separated the two germline ends. The CDR3 loop reads CASSFFLHVATKIDEQFF. In nucleotides, the CDR3 is TGTGCCAGCAGCTTTTTTTTACATGTCGCGACTAAAATAGATGAGCAGTTCTTC.

This clonotype was seen many times. This sequence joins TRBV4-2 and TRBJ2-1; D unresolved. Trimming stripped 6 bases from V and 8 bases from J, with 17 bases between. From germline, CDR1 is LGHNA and CDR2 YNFKEQ. The CDR3 spans 14 residues. The CDR3 loop reads CASSQLQWDDEQFF. CDR3 nucleotides: TGTGCCAGCAGTCAACTTCAATGGGATGATGAGCAGTTCTTC.

This clonotype was seen at least ten times. The V call is TRBV12-3 or TRBV12-4, the J call TRBJ2-7; D is unclear. This CDR3 comprises 12 residues. The ends were cut back, 6 bases at V and 3 bases at J, with 9 bases in the middle. The CDR3 region is CASRRRSYEQYF. The CDR3 coding sequence is TGTGCCAGCAGGAGAAGGAGCTACGAGCAGTACTTC.

This chain connects TRBV11-3 to TRBJ2-5, with D tentatively TRBD1 (6 bases). Looked up from germline, CDR1 is SGHNT and CDR2 is YENEEA. CDR3 length: 15 amino acids. V shed 5 bases and J shed 3 bases, with 16 bases lying between them. The CDR3 sequence: CASSPNPGAEETQYF. DNA for the CDR3: TGTGCCAGCAGCCCGAATCCAGGGGCGGAAGAGACCCAGTACTTC.

CDR3 DNA: TGTGCCAGCAGTTACTCGGCAGCGGGAGGGCGTCAAGAGACCCAGTACTTC. Translation: CASSYSAAGGRQETQYF. The chain combines TRBV6-2 or TRBV6-3 with TRBJ2-5, with 10 bases identical to TRBD2. Unmatched junction bases numbered 6, after V lost 0 bases and J lost 2 bases. Germline-derived CDR1 and CDR2 are MNHEY and SVGEGT. CDR3 length: 17 amino acids.

This clonotype appeared many times. The chain uses TRBV11-3 and TRBJ2-2; 7 nucleotides match TRBD1. Unmatched junction bases numbered 6, after V lost 1 base and J lost 4 bases. Germline V CDR1 and CDR2: SGHNT, YENEEA. This CDR3 has 16 amino acids. In nucleotides, the CDR3 is TGTGCCAGCAGCTTAGGACAGGGTTTTATCACCGGGGAGCTGTTTTTT. This translates into CASSLGQGFITGELFF.

This clonotype appeared many times. The chain couples TRBV30 to TRBJ2-1; a possible D gene is TRBD2 (6 bases). The CDR3 spans 14 residues. V dropped 0 bases and J dropped 6 bases, with 12 bases sitting between them. Germline loops: CDR1 GTSNPN, CDR2 SVGIG (reference sequence). The CDR3: CAWSVPPGVNEQFF. CDR3 DNA sequence: TGTGCCTGGAGTGTACCCCCGGGAGTCAATGAGCAGTTCTTC.

This clonotype was detected ten times or more. The chain employs TRBV12-5 and TRBJ1-5; TRBD1 might be the D (5 bases). Trimming took 7 bases from V and 1 from J, leaving 8 bases between them. Germline CDR1 is LGHNT and CDR2 is FRNRAP. The CDR3 runs 13 residues. The CDR3 loop is CASDRDSNQPQHF. DNA for the CDR3: TGTGCTAGTGACCGGGACAGCAATCAGCCCCAGCATTTT.

This clonotype showed up just a few times. The chain carries TRBV20-1 and TRBJ1-5; D not certain. CDR3 size: 16 residues. In germline, CDR1 is DFQATT, CDR2 SNEGSKA (reference sequence). The V end was cut by 3 bases, the J end by 7 bases, with 22 bases between. CDR3 DNA: TGCAGTGCTAGGACGCCCGGGGAAGGTACATGGCAGCCCCAGCATTTT. This encodes CSARTPGEGTWQPQHF.